This T cell receptor (beta chain) emerged from a study of T cells after yellow fever vaccination. The CDR3 spans 15 residues. V trimming: 3 bases; J trimming: 8 bases; junction bases outside the gene matches: 9. The germline V gene has CDR1 SGDLS and CDR2 YYNGEE. TCRdb re-called the 5' RACE reads with MiXCR, one entry per CDR3 protein. The sample has fewer than 500,000 distinct CDR3 sequences, around a sixth seen once. Regarding the study as a whole: Any FACS-sorted repertoire could hold abundant clonotypes that contaminate it from the bulk population. Weaker, the secondary response peaked sooner, at day 5 versus 15.

In the case of this clonotype: Antigen specificity is unknown.

The clonotype comes from a young man who received the YFV17D yellow fever vaccine. The material was PBMCs, obtained before the yellow fever booster vaccination. The V call is TRBV9, the J call TRBJ2-3, with TRBD2 matching over 10 bases. CDR3 loop: CASSGLSGGEATQYF. The DNA of the CDR3 is TGTGCCAGCAGCGGACTAAGCGGGGGGGAAGCTACGCAGTATTTT.